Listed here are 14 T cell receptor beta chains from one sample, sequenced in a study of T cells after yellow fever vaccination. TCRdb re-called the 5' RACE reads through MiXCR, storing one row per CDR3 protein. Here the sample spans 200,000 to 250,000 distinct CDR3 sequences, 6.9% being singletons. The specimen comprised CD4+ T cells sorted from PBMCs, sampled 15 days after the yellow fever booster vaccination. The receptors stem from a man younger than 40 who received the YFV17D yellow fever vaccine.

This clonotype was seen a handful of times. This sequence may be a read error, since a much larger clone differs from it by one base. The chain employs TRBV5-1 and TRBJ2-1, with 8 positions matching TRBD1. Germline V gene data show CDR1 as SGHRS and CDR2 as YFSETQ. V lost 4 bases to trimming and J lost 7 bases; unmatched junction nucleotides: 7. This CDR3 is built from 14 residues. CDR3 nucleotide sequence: TGCGCCAGCAGCCCTCAGGGGGCGAATAATGAGCAGTTCTTC. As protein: CASSPQGANNEQFF.

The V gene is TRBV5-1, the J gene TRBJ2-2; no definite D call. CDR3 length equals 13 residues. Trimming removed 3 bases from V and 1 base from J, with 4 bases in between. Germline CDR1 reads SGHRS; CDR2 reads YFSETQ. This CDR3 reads CASSSMNTGELFF. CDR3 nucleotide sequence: TGCGCCAGCAGCTCAATGAACACCGGGGAGCTGTTTTTT. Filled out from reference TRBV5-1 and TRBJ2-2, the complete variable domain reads KAGVTQTPRYLIKTRGQQVTLSCSPISGHRSVSWYQQTPGQGLQFLFEYFSETQRNKGNFPGRFSGRQFSNSRSEMNVSTLELGDSALYLCASSSMNTGELFFGEGSRLTVL.

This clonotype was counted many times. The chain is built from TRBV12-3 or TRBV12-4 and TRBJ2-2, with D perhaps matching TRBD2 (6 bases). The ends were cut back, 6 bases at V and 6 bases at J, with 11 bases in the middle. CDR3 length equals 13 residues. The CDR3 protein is CASSPGGPGELFF. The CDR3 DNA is TGTGCCAGCAGCCCCGGGGGACCCGGGGAGCTGTTTTTT.

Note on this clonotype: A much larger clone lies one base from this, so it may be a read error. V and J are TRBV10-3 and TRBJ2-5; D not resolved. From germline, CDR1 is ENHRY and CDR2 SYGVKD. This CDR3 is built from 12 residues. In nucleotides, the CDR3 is TGTGCCGTCAGTGAGCCGGGTGGGACCCAGTACTTC. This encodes CAVSEPGGTQYF.

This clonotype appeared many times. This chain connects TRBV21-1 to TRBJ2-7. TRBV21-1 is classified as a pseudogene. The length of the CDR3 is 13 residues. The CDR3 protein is CASSKCRGYEQYF. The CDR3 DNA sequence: TGTGCCAGCAGCAAATGCAGAGGATACGAGCAGTACTTC.

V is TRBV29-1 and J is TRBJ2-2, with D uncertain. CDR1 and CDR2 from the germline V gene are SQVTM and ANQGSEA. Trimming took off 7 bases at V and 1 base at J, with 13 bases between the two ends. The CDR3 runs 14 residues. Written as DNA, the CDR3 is TGCAGCGCCGGGTATGGTGGGAACACCGGGGAGCTGTTTTTT. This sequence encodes CSAGYGGNTGELFF.

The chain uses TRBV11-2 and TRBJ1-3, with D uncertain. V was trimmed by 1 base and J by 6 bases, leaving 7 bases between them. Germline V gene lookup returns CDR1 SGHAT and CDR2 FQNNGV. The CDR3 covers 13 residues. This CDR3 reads CASSLGRKNTIYF. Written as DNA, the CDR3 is TGTGCCAGCAGCTTAGGACGGAAAAACACCATATATTTT.

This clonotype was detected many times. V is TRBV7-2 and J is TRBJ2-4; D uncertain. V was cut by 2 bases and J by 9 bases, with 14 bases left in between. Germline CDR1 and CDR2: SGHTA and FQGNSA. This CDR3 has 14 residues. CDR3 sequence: CASSLRVTNGIQYF. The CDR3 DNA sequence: TGTGCCAGCAGCTTAAGGGTGACGAATGGCATTCAGTACTTC.

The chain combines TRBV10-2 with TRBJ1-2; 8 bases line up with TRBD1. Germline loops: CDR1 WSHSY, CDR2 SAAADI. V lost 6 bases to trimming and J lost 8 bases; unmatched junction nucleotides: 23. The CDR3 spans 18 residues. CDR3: CASSRYQYPGGEERGYTF. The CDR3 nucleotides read TGCGCCAGCAGCCGATACCAATACCCAGGGGGCGAGGAACGCGGCTACACCTTC.

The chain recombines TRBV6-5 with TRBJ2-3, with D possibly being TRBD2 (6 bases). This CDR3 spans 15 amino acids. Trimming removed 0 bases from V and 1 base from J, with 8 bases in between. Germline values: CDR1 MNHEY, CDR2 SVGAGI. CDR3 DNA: TGTGCCAGCAGTTACTCGCAGCGGGGCACAGATACGCAGTATTTT. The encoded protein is CASSYSQRGTDTQYF.

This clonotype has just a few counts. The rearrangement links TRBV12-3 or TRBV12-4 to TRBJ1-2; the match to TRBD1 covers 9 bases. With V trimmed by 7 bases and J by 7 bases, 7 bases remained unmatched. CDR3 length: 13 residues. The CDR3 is CASTPGQGVGYTF. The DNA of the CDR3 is TGTGCCAGCACCCCGGGACAGGGAGTTGGCTACACCTTC.

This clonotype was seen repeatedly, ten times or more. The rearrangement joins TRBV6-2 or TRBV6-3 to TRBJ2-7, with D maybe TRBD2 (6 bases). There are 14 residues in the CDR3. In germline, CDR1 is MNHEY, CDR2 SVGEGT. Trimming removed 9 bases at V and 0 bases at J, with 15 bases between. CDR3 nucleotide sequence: TGTGCCAGTTACGAGACTAGGAGCTCCTACGAGCAGTACTTC. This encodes CASYETRSSYEQYF.

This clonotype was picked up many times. CDR3 sequence (DNA): TGTGCCAGCAGTTTTTTCGGGGGGGGTAACACCGGGGAGCTGTTTTTT. This translates into CASSFFGGGNTGELFF. The chain joins TRBV12-3 or TRBV12-4 to TRBJ2-2; TRBD2 matches 8 bases. The CDR3 extends over 16 amino acids. V trimming: 3 bases; J trimming: 2 bases; junction bases outside the gene matches: 5.

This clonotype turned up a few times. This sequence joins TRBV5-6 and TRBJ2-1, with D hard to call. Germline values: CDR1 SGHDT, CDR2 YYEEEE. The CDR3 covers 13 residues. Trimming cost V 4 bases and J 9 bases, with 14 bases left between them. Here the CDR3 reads CASSPPVDGEQFF. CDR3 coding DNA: TGTGCCAGCAGCCCACCGGTGGACGGTGAGCAGTTCTTC. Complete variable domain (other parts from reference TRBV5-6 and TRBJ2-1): DAGVTQSPTHLIKTRGQQVTLRCSPKSGHDTVSWYQQALGQGPQFIFQYYEEEERQRGNFPDRFSGHQFPNYSSELNVNALLLGDSALYLCASSPPVDGEQFFGPGTRLTVL.